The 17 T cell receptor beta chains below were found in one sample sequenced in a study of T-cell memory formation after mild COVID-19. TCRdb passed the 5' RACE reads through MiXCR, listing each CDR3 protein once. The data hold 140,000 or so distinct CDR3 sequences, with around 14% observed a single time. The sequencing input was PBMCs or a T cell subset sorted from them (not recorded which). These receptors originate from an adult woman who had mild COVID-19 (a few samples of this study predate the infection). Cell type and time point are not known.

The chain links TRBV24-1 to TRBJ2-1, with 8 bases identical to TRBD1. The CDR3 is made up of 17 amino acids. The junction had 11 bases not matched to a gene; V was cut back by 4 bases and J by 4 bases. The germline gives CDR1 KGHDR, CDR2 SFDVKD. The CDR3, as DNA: TGTGCCACCAGTGACCGGAGGCAGGGGGCCTCGTACAATGAGCAGTTCTTC. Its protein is CATSDRRQGASYNEQFF.

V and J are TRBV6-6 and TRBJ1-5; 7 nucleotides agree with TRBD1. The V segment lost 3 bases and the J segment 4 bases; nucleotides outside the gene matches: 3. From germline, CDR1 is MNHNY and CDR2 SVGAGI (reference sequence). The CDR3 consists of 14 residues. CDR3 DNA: TGTGCCAGCAGTTATGGGACAGTGAATCAGCCCCAGCATTTT. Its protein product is CASSYGTVNQPQHF.

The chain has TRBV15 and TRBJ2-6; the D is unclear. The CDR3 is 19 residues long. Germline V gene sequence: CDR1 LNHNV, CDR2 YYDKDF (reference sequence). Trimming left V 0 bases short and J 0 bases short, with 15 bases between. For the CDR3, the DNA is TGTGCCACCAGCAGAGATGGGGTGCTGGCGCCCTCTGGGGCCAACGTCCTGACTTTC. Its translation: CATSRDGVLAPSGANVLTF.

The CDR3: CASSQAGLGGAAETQYF. Written as DNA, the CDR3 is TGCGCCAGCAGCCAAGCCGGATTAGGGGGGGCGGCAGAGACCCAGTACTTC. The chain has TRBV4-1 and TRBJ2-5; D may be TRBD2 (7 bases). Trimming removed 1 base at V and 4 bases at J, with 19 bases between. Germline assignment: CDR1 MGHRA and CDR2 YSYEKL. The CDR3 runs 17 residues.

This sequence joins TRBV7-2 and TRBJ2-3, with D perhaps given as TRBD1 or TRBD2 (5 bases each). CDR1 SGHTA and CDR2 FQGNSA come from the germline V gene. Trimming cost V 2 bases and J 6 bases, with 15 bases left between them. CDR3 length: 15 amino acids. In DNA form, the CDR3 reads TGTGCCAGCAGCTTACTCTTCGGGGCCCCGGATACGCAGTATTTT. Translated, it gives CASSLLFGAPDTQYF. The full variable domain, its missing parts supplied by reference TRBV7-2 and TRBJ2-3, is GAGVSQSPSNKVTEKGKDVELRCDPISGHTALYWYRQSLGQGLEFLIYFQGNSAPDKSGLPSDRFSAERTGGSVSTLTIQRTQQEDSAVYLCASSLLFGAPDTQYFGPGTRLTVL.

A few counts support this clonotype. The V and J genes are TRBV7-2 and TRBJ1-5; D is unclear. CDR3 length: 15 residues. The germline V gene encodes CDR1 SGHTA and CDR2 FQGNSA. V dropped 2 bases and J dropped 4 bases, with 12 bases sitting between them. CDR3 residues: CASSLLVSSNQPQHF. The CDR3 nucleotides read TGTGCCAGCAGCTTATTAGTCAGTTCGAATCAGCCCCAGCATTTT.

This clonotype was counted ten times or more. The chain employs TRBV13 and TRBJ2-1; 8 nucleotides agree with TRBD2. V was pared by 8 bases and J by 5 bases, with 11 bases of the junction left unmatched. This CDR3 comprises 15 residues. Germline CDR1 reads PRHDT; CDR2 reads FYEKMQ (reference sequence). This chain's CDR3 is CASRSIAGLDNEQFF. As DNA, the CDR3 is TGTGCCAGCCGGAGTATAGCGGGATTAGACAATGAGCAGTTCTTC.

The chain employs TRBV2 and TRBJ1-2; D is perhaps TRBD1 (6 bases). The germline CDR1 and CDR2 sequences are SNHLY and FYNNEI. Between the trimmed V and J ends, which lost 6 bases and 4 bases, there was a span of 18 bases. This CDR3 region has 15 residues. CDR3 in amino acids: CASSHTGQSLYGYTF. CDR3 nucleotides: TGTGCCAGCAGCCATACAGGGCAAAGTCTCTATGGCTACACCTTC.

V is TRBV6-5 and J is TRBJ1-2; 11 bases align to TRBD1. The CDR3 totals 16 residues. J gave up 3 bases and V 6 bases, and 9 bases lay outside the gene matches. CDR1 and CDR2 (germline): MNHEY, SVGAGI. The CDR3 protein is CASSPTDRGPDYGYTF. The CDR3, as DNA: TGTGCCAGCAGCCCCACGGACAGGGGGCCGGACTATGGCTACACCTTC.

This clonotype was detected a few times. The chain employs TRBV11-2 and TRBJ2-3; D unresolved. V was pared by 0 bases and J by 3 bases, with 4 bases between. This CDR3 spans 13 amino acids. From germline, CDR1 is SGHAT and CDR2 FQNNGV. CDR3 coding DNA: TGTGCCAGCAGCTTAGAGGTGACAGATACGCAGTATTTT. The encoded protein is CASSLEVTDTQYF.

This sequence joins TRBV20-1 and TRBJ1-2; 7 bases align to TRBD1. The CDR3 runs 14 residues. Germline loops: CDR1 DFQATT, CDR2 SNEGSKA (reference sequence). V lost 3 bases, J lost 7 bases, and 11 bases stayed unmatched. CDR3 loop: CSASRGGGEGGYTF. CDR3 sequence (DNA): TGCAGTGCTAGCAGAGGAGGGGGCGAGGGTGGCTACACCTTC.

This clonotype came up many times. CDR3 protein: CASSAVTGSRVFEAFF. DNA for the CDR3: TGTGCCAGCAGTGCGGTGACAGGGTCGAGAGTGTTTGAAGCTTTCTTT. This chain connects TRBV2 to TRBJ1-1, with 7 bases matching TRBD1. Germline lookup yields CDR1 SNHLY and CDR2 FYNNEI. The J segment lost 7 bases and the V segment lost 4 bases, leaving 15 bases of the junction unmatched. This CDR3 is 16 amino acids long.

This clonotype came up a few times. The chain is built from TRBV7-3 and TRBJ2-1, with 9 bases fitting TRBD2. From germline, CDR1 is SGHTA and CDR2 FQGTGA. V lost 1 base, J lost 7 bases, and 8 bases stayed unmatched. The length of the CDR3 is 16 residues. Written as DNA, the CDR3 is TGTGCCAGCAGCTTAAATGGCGGGAGGGCCTTGAATGAGCAGTTCTTC. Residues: CASSLNGGRALNEQFF.

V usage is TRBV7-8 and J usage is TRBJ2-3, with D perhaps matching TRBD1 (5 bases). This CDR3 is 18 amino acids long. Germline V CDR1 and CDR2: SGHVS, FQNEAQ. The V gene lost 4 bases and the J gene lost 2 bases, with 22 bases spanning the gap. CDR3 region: CASSSATARVPTTDTQYF. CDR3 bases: TGTGCCAGCAGCTCAGCCACCGCCAGGGTCCCCACCACAGATACGCAGTATTTT.

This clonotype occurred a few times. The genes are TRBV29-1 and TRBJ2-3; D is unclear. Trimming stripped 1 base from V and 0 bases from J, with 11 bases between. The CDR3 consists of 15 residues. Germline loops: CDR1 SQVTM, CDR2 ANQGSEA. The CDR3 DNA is TGCAGCGTTGAAGGGCGTGGGGTTAGCACAGATACGCAGTATTTT. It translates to CSVEGRGVSTDTQYF.

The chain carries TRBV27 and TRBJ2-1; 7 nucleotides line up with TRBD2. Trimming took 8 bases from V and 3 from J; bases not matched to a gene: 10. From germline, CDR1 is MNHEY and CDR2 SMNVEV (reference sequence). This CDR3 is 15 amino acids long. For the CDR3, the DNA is TGTGCCAGCTCAGCCCTCGGACTAGTCTACAATGAGCAGTTCTTC. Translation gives CASSALGLVYNEQFF.

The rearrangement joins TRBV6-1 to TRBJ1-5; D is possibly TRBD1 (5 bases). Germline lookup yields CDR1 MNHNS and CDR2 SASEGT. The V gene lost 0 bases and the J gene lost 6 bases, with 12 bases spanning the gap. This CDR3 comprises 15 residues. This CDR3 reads CASSEAGYQGQPQHF. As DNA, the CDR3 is TGTGCCAGCAGTGAAGCGGGGTACCAGGGTCAGCCCCAGCATTTT.